These 32 T cell receptor beta chains originate from one sample sequenced in a study of OX40 agonist ivuxolimab in advanced cancers. The library was obtained by the immunoSEQ multiplex PCR assay. TCRdb took over this immuneACCESS table, retaining in-frame rearrangements with V and J assigned. Such tables are incomplete; in checked studies, under half of the missing clones stem from an unresolved V gene, and the remainder is unexplained. Counted in this sample were tens of thousands of clones; roughly 82% of them appeared once. 30% to 40% of the sample goes to the ten largest clones. Sequencing used CD4+ or CD8+ T cells sorted from blood, obtained in a trial of the OX40 agonist ivuxolimab. Every receptor here comes from an adult with an advanced solid tumor such as melanoma, head and neck, liver or kidney cancer.

This clone was recorded a few times. This chain connects TRBV11-2 to TRBJ2-3, with 8 bases that match TRBD1. V shed 5 bases, J shed 2 bases, and the junction held 9 bases outside the gene matches. Germline CDR1 SGHAT, CDR2 FQNNGV. This CDR3 spans 16 amino acids. The CDR3 coding sequence is TGTGCCAGCAGCCCGGGTACAGGGGGGAACACAGATACGCAGTATTTT. This encodes CASSPGTGGNTDTQYF.

The chain recombines TRBV5-1 with TRBJ2-7; TRBD2 matches 14 bases. Per the germline V gene, CDR1 is SGHRS and CDR2 is YFSETQ. J gave up 9 bases and V 0 bases, and 8 bases lay outside the gene matches. This CDR3 is 16 amino acids long. The CDR3 nucleotides are TGCGCCAGCAGCTTGGACGGGACTAGCGGGAGTATGGGGCAGTACTTC. This translates into CASSLDGTSGSMGQYF.

The V call is TRBV6-5, the J call TRBJ1-1; D unresolved. Trimming stripped 6 bases from V and 5 bases from J, with 4 bases between. The CDR3 has 10 residues. Germline lookup yields CDR1 MNHEY and CDR2 SVGAGI. In nucleotides, the CDR3 is TGTGCCAGCAGCCTAACTGAAGCTTTCTTT. Its translation: CASSLTEAFF.

The rearrangement uses TRBV28 and TRBJ2-7; D remains ambiguous. Trimming cost V 3 bases and J 3 bases, with 12 bases left between them. The CDR3 extends over 14 amino acids. CDR1 MDHEN and CDR2 SYDVKM come from the germline V gene. The DNA for the CDR3 is TGTGCCAGCAGTTTGCCGCACAAGGACTACGAGCAGTACTTC. Protein sequence: CASSLPHKDYEQYF.

The rearrangement uses TRBV28 and TRBJ1-4; no clear D. Germline CDR1 MDHEN, CDR2 SYDVKM. V lost 4 bases and J lost 6, with 15 bases in between. This CDR3 contains 15 residues. For the CDR3, the DNA is TGTGCCAGCAGTTCTTTAGGGAGGGCGGATGAAAAACTGTTTTTT. Protein: CASSSLGRADEKLFF.

V and J are TRBV6-5 and TRBJ2-1, with D perhaps matching TRBD2 (5 bases). Trimming pared 6 bases from V and 7 bases from J, leaving 16 bases between. The CDR3 extends over 14 amino acids. Germline V gene sequence: CDR1 MNHEY, CDR2 SVGAGI. The CDR3 DNA follows: TGTGCCAGCAGCCAAGGACTGTCTAGAAATGAGCAGTTCTTC. Translating it yields CASSQGLSRNEQFF.

J is TRBJ2-1 and V is TRBV4-2, with 7 bases identical to TRBD1. The V gene's germline CDR1 is LGHNA and CDR2 YNFKEQ. The CDR3 sequence is 17 residues long. Trimming took 2 bases from V and 9 from J; bases not matched to a gene: 16. The DNA of the CDR3 is TGTGCCAGCAGCCAACAATTCGACAGGGCCGTATACGGTGAGCAGTTCTTC. Protein product: CASSQQFDRAVYGEQFF.

This chain joins TRBV12-5 and TRBJ2-3; 7 positions match TRBD2. The CDR3 is 16 amino acids. V shed 0 bases and J 4 bases; nucleotides not matched to a gene: 7. Per the germline V gene, CDR1 is LGHNT and CDR2 is FRNRAP. The CDR3: CASGLVVAGVADTQYF. The CDR3 DNA is TGTGCTAGTGGTTTGGTAGTGGCGGGGGTGGCAGATACGCAGTATTTT.

In nucleotides, the CDR3 is TGTGCCAGCAGCCCGGTGGGAGGCGCGCAGTATTTT. Protein sequence: CASSPVGGAQYF. This chain connects TRBV9 to TRBJ2-3; D might be TRBD2 (6 bases). The CDR3 totals 12 residues. Between the trimmed V and J ends, which lost 4 bases and 10 bases, there was a span of 13 bases. Germline V gene lookup returns CDR1 SGDLS and CDR2 YYNGEE.

The rearrangement links TRBV5-1 to TRBJ2-2; perhaps TRBD1 as D (5 bases). Germline V gene sequence: CDR1 SGHRS, CDR2 YFSETQ. The ends were cut back, 0 bases at V and 6 bases at J, with 9 bases in the middle. The CDR3 contains 14 residues. CDR3 sequence (DNA): TGCGCCAGCAGCTTGGAAACAGGATCCGGGGAGCTGTTTTTT. Its protein is CASSLETGSGELFF. The whole variable domain, filled in from reference TRBV5-1 and TRBJ2-2, reads KAGVTQTPRYLIKTRGQQVTLSCSPISGHRSVSWYQQTPGQGLQFLFEYFSETQRNKGNFPGRFSGRQFSNSRSEMNVSTLELGDSALYLCASSLETGSGELFFGEGSRLTVL.

The CDR3 region has the DNA TGTGCCAGCAGCTTAGGCCGCGACTCTGGAAACACCATATATTTT. The encoded protein is CASSLGRDSGNTIYF. The rearrangement links TRBV7-6 to TRBJ1-3; D call uncertain. V lost 1 base, J lost 0 bases, and 7 bases lay in between. Germline-derived CDR1 and CDR2 are SGHVS and FNYEAQ. This CDR3 contains 15 residues.

By its share, this clone is medium-sized (0.01 to 0.1%). This rearrangement joins TRBV5-1 to TRBJ2-7; TRBD2 matches at 8 bases. CDR1 and CDR2 (germline): SGHRS, YFSETQ. V was clipped by 3 bases and J by 2 bases; unmatched bases: 7. The CDR3 covers 15 residues. The CDR3 DNA reads TGCGCCAGCAGCTCCGGGACTAGACCTCCCTACGAGCAGTACTTC. It codes for CASSSGTRPPYEQYF.

The chain is built from TRBV4-1 and TRBJ1-1; D gene uncertain. There are 16 residues in the CDR3. The germline V gene encodes CDR1 MGHRA and CDR2 YSYEKL. Trimming shortened V by 4 bases and J by 3 bases, and 18 bases separated the two germline ends. DNA for the CDR3: TGCGCCAGCAGCCTACGGTCGGACGCTGGGGACACTGAAGCTTTCTTT. It encodes CASSLRSDAGDTEAFF.

This clone was found once. The chain combines TRBV29-1 with TRBJ2-4; D remains ambiguous. Between the trimmed V and J ends, which lost 4 bases and 0 bases, there was a span of 4 bases. The CDR3 is 12 amino acids. Germline V gives CDR1 SQVTM, CDR2 ANQGSEA. This CDR3 reads CSVGTAKNIQYF. The CDR3 DNA follows: TGCAGCGTTGGGACAGCCAAAAACATTCAGTACTTC.

This chain joins TRBV6-6 and TRBJ2-3; TRBD1 is a possible D gene (6 bases). Between the trimmed V and J ends, which lost 7 bases and 0 bases, there was a span of 8 bases. Germline V gene lookup returns CDR1 MNHNY and CDR2 SVGAGI (reference sequence). There are 13 residues in the CDR3. For the CDR3, the DNA is TGTGCCAGCAAGGACAGAAGCACAGATACGCAGTATTTT. Amino acid sequence: CASKDRSTDTQYF.

The CDR3 here is CASSPPSGSRASNEQFF. The CDR3 nucleotides read TGTGCCAGCAGTCCACCTAGCGGGAGTAGGGCTTCCAATGAGCAGTTCTTC. This chain connects TRBV28 to TRBJ2-1, with 10 bases matching TRBD2. The length of the CDR3 is 17 residues. Per germline, CDR1 MDHEN and CDR2 SYDVKM. Trimming removed 5 bases from V and 6 bases from J; junction bases left unmatched: 13.

The rearrangement joins TRBV19 to TRBJ1-3; 8 bases align to TRBD1. CDR1 is LNHDA and CDR2 is SQIVND in the germline V gene (reference sequence). The CDR3 totals 15 residues. V gave up 6 bases and J gave up 4 bases; unmatched junction bases: 8. The CDR3 DNA is TGTGCCAGTAGCACCTGGACAGGGACAGGAAACACCATATATTTT. Its protein product is CASSTWTGTGNTIYF.

This chain links TRBV7-6 with TRBJ2-1; 11 bases align to TRBD1. This CDR3 is 15 amino acids long. Trimming took 5 bases from V and 5 from J; bases not matched to a gene: 5. Germline V gene sequence: CDR1 SGHVS, CDR2 FNYEAQ. This CDR3 is CASSQDRGRNNEQFF. Written as DNA, the CDR3 is TGTGCCAGCAGCCAGGACAGGGGGCGCAACAATGAGCAGTTCTTC.

This chain connects TRBV7-3 to TRBJ2-7, with unresolved D. Germline V gives CDR1 SGHTA, CDR2 FQGTGA. The CDR3 has 16 amino acids. V lost 5 bases to trimming and J lost 2 bases, with 19 bases between them. In nucleotides, the CDR3 is TGTGCCAGCAGCCCTGATGCATCGGGCAGAACCTACGAGCAGTACTTC. Translation gives CASSPDASGRTYEQYF.

This rearrangement joins TRBV6-6 to TRBJ2-1, with 12 bases aligning to TRBD2. Trimming removed 6 bases from V and 6 bases from J; junction bases left unmatched: 6. The CDR3 spans 15 residues. The V gene's germline CDR1 is MNHNY and CDR2 SVGAGI (reference sequence). CDR3 region: CASRRTSGNLNEQFF. In DNA form, the CDR3 reads TGTGCCAGCAGACGGACTAGCGGGAACCTCAATGAGCAGTTCTTC.

The rearrangement joins TRBV7-6 to TRBJ2-5; the match to TRBD1 covers 7 bases. Unmatched junction bases numbered 14, after V lost 5 bases and J lost 5 bases. Germline V gene sequence: CDR1 SGHVS, CDR2 FNYEAQ. CDR3 length equals 16 residues. The CDR3 region is CASSALRDSPSETQYF. CDR3 nucleotide sequence: TGTGCCAGCAGCGCCCTTAGGGACAGCCCTAGCGAGACCCAGTACTTC. The full variable domain, with the rest looked up from reference TRBV7-6 and TRBJ2-5, is GAGVSQSPRYKVTKRGQDVALRCDPISGHVSLYWYRQALGQGPEFLTYFNYEAQQDKSGLPNDRFSAERPEGSISTLTIQRTEQRDSAMYRCASSALRDSPSETQYFGPGTRLLVL.

V is TRBV29-1 and J is TRBJ1-2; TRBD1 matches 10 bases. Trimming took 1 base from V and 2 from J; bases not matched to a gene: 1. Looked up from germline, CDR1 is SQVTM and CDR2 is ANQGSEA. The CDR3 length is 14 residues. The CDR3 nucleotides are TGCAGCGTTGAAGGGGGACAGGGGAACTATGGCTACACCTTC. This encodes CSVEGGQGNYGYTF.

The V call is TRBV5-4, the J call TRBJ1-2, with D perhaps TRBD1 (6 bases). Germline-derived CDR1 and CDR2 are SGHNT and YYREEE (reference sequence). V was cut by 4 bases and J by 2 bases, with 12 bases left in between. The CDR3 totals 14 residues. The CDR3 protein is CASSPGQLNYGYTF. The DNA for the CDR3 is TGTGCCAGCAGCCCCGGACAGCTAAACTATGGCTACACCTTC.

The chain combines TRBV27 with TRBJ2-5, with D possibly TRBD1 on 5 matching bases. The germline gives CDR1 MNHEY, CDR2 SMNVEV (reference sequence). V shed 6 bases and J shed 2 bases, with 19 bases lying between them. This CDR3 comprises 16 residues. CDR3 residues: CASSKAGSVLQETQYF. In DNA, the CDR3 is TGTGCCAGCAGCAAAGCAGGGTCCGTTCTTCAAGAGACCCAGTACTTC.

The chain carries TRBV5-6 and TRBJ2-1, with 11 positions matching TRBD2. CDR1 SGHDT and CDR2 YYEEEE come from the germline V gene. After removal of 4 bases from V and 4 bases from J, the junction contained 4 bases not matched to a gene. CDR3 length: 15 amino acids. DNA of the CDR3: TGTGCCAGCAGCCAGCGACTAGCGGGGTACAATGAGCAGTTCTTC. Protein sequence: CASSQRLAGYNEQFF.

The V call is TRBV5-8, the J call TRBJ2-7; possibly TRBD2 for D (6 bases). This CDR3 is built from 14 residues. Germline V gene data show CDR1 as SGHTS and CDR2 as YDEGEE. Between the trimmed V and J ends, which lost 2 bases and 3 bases, there was a span of 12 bases. CDR3 sequence (DNA): TGTGCCAGCAGCTTTGGAGGGTGGGGCTACGAGCAGTACTTC. This codes for CASSFGGWGYEQYF.

This rearrangement joins TRBV9 to TRBJ2-1, with 8 bases fitting TRBD2. CDR1 is SGDLS and CDR2 is YYNGEE in the germline V gene. J gave up 3 bases and V 4 bases, and 9 bases lay outside the gene matches. This CDR3 is 16 amino acids long. The DNA of the CDR3 is TGTGCCAGCAGCCCTAGGGGAGCGGGAGTCTACAATGAGCAGTTCTTC. Its translation is CASSPRGAGVYNEQFF.

The chain carries TRBV25-1 and TRBJ1-2; 7 bases are shared with TRBD1. Germline lookup yields CDR1 MGHDK and CDR2 SYGVNS. The CDR3 is 15 residues long. The V and J ends lost 4 bases and 4 bases, in that order; junction bases with no gene match: 9. The DNA of the CDR3 is TGTGCCAGCAGTGGTCCGGGACAGCTAATCTATGGCTACACCTTC. Encoded protein: CASSGPGQLIYGYTF.

V usage is TRBV25-1 and J usage is TRBJ1-1, with 7 nucleotides matching TRBD1. There are 16 residues in the CDR3. The V gene's germline CDR1 is MGHDK and CDR2 SYGVNS. V was pared by 4 bases and J by 5 bases, with 13 bases of the junction left unmatched. The CDR3 DNA follows: TGTGCCAGCAGTGCCCTAAGACAGGGCCGGTTTACTGAAGCTTTCTTT. This gives the protein CASSALRQGRFTEAFF. The variable domain in full, completed from reference TRBV25-1 and TRBJ1-1, reads EADIYQTPRYLVIGTGKKITLECSQTMGHDKMYWYQQDPGMELHLIHYSYGVNSTEKGDLSSESTVSRIRTEHFPLTLESARPSHTSQYLCASSALRQGRFTEAFFGQGTRLTVV.

The V call is TRBV28, the J call TRBJ2-7, with a weak D call TRBD2 (7 bases). Looked up from germline, CDR1 is MDHEN and CDR2 is SYDVKM. The CDR3 sequence is 15 residues long. V gave up 9 bases and J gave up 1 base, with 19 bases separating them. In DNA, the CDR3 is TGTGCCAGTCTGGGGGGGACACGAGTTTCCTACGAGCAGTACTTC. Its translation: CASLGGTRVSYEQYF.

This chain joins TRBV18 and TRBJ1-2; D remains ambiguous. The CDR3 sequence is 15 residues long. Deletions cut 3 bases from V and 7 bases from J, with 18 bases between. Germline V gene data show CDR1 as KGHSH and CDR2 as LQKENI. The CDR3 DNA reads as TGTGCCAGCTCACCGATGAGCAGCACCTCGGGTGGCTACACCTTC. Translated: CASSPMSSTSGGYTF.

The J gene is TRBJ2-1, the V gene TRBV9, with TRBD1 matching 7 bases. Germline V CDR1 and CDR2: SGDLS, YYNGEE. There are 15 residues in the CDR3. J gave up 0 bases and V 4 bases, and 4 bases lay outside the gene matches. The CDR3 loop reads CASSFRDSSYNEQFF. CDR3 bases: TGTGCCAGCAGCTTCCGGGACAGCTCCTACAATGAGCAGTTCTTC.